The sequence of this T cell receptor (beta chain) was determined in a study of blood T cell repertoires in COVID-19. About the research overall: Spain, Italy and the United States supplied samples that represented acute and convalescent COVID-19. PBMCs, B-cell-depleted T cells, or T cells provided the cDNA or gDNA that made up the material.

Authors' analysis steps: Reference gene primer amplification yielded estimated nucleated cell counts. TCRdb's copy holds only in-frame clones and misses some; the assay was immunoSEQ multiplex PCR. That table is the source of V, J and clone size, and D and trimming were worked out from the DNA. The table lists around 150,000 clones, 70% to 90% of them singletons. The CDR3 totals 15 residues. The germline V gene encodes CDR1 SGHVS and CDR2 FQNEAQ. V trimming: 6 bases; J trimming: 6 bases; junction bases outside the gene matches: 10. The J gene is TRBJ2-7, the V gene TRBV7-8, with 11 bases aligning to TRBD2. Sample: peripheral blood. This TCR came from a man aged 55-75 years with acute or convalescent COVID-19. The CDR3 spells CASREPGLAAREQYF. The CDR3 DNA reads TGTGCCAGCAGAGAGCCGGGACTAGCGGCCCGCGAGCAGTACTTC.